These 26 T cell receptor beta chains were all obtained from the same sample, sequenced in a study of blood T cell repertoires in COVID-19. The assay was immunoSEQ multiplex PCR, and TCRdb's table has in-frame clones only and misses some. The sample carries about 340,000 clones, roughly 90% recorded once. Material: peripheral blood. The source of these receptors is a woman aged 65 to 85 with COVID-19, enrolled during active disease.

Only a few counts were recorded for this clone. This chain connects TRBV7-9 to TRBJ2-7, with 9 nucleotides matching TRBD2. Germline CDR1 is SEHNR and CDR2 is FQNEAQ (reference sequence). This CDR3 is 14 amino acids long. V lost 6 bases and J lost 3; bases outside the gene matches: 6. The CDR3 DNA sequence: TGTGCCAGCAGACGACTAGCGGATAACTACGAGCAGTACTTC. This codes for CASRRLADNYEQYF. Full variable domain (rest looked up from reference TRBV7-9 and TRBJ2-7): DTGVSQNPRHKITKRGQNVTFRCDPISEHNRLYWYRQTLGQGPEFLTYFQNEAQLEKSRLLSDRFSAERPKGSFSTLEIQRTEQGDSAMYLCASRRLADNYEQYFGPGTRLTVT.

In its sample, this clone was seen once. J is TRBJ2-7 and V is TRBV10-3; D perhaps matches TRBD1 (6 bases). V was shortened by 8 bases and J by 3 bases, with 14 bases between the two germline ends. This CDR3 comprises 13 residues. Germline V CDR1 and CDR2: ENHRY, SYGVKD. This CDR3 is CAIQGPGDYEQYF. CDR3 bases: TGTGCCATCCAGGGTCCAGGGGACTACGAGCAGTACTTC.

The J gene is TRBJ2-1, the V gene TRBV6-5, with D unresolved. The V gene lost 5 bases and the J gene lost 0 bases, with 11 bases spanning the gap. CDR3 size: 15 residues. Per the germline V gene, CDR1 is MNHEY and CDR2 is SVGAGI. Here the CDR3 reads CASSLTESSYNEQFF. Written as DNA, the CDR3 is TGTGCCAGCAGTCTTACAGAGAGCTCCTACAATGAGCAGTTCTTC.

The rearrangement joins TRBV12-5 to TRBJ1-3; D not certain. The CDR3 totals 16 residues. Germline CDR1 reads LGHNT; CDR2 reads FRNRAP. Trimming took off 5 bases at V and 2 bases at J, with 16 bases between the two ends. CDR3 region: CASGIRGGNPGNTIYF. Here the CDR3 DNA reads TGTGCTAGTGGTATCCGCGGCGGGAACCCTGGAAACACCATATATTTT.

The CDR3 coding sequence is TGCAGCGTTCGAGGACAGGGGGCTAGCGAGCAGTACTTC. Encoded protein: CSVRGQGASEQYF. This chain connects TRBV29-1 to TRBJ2-7; 11 bases are shared with TRBD1. Germline CDR1 SQVTM, CDR2 ANQGSEA. The V segment lost 5 bases and the J segment 6 bases; nucleotides outside the gene matches: 6. The CDR3 is 13 residues long.

The chain employs TRBV24-1 and TRBJ2-5; D remains ambiguous. The germline gives CDR1 KGHDR, CDR2 SFDVKD. This CDR3 spans 13 amino acids. Trimming removed 5 bases at V and 7 bases at J, with 13 bases between. The CDR3 DNA follows: TGTGCCACCAGTGGGGCGACCCCAGGGACCCAGTACTTC. Amino acids: CATSGATPGTQYF.

The chain is built from TRBV6-5 and TRBJ2-2, with 8 bases fitting TRBD2. Germline values: CDR1 MNHEY, CDR2 SVGAGI. CDR3 length: 14 residues. Trimming removed 7 bases from V and 6 bases from J; junction bases left unmatched: 7. The CDR3 is CASTGGGFSGELFF. CDR3 in DNA: TGTGCCAGCACTGGCGGGGGGTTCTCCGGGGAGCTGTTTTTT.

This chain connects TRBV6-5 to TRBJ2-7, with TRBD1 as a possible D gene (6 bases). Germline values: CDR1 MNHEY, CDR2 SVGAGI. Trimming stripped 0 bases from V and 2 bases from J, with 14 bases between. The CDR3 consists of 16 residues. The chain's CDR3 is CASSYSGTSAPYEQYF. As DNA, the CDR3 is TGTGCCAGCAGTTACTCCGGGACATCAGCGCCCTACGAGCAGTACTTC.

This chain links TRBV3-1 (or the pseudogene TRBV3-2) with TRBJ2-1; TRBD2 matches 11 bases. The CDR3 length is 14 residues. V lost 3 bases and J lost 12; bases outside the gene matches: 7. The V gene's germline CDR1 is LGHDT and CDR2 YNNKEL (reference sequence). CDR3 nucleotide sequence: TGTGCCAGCAGCCATCCTCTAGCGGGGGGCCCGCAGTTCTTC. Protein product: CASSHPLAGGPQFF.

The chain has TRBV7-2 and TRBJ1-2; D call uncertain. The CDR3 is 14 residues long. CDR1 SGHTA and CDR2 FQGNSA come from the germline V gene. Trimming took 5 bases from V and 4 from J, leaving 14 bases between them. This chain's CDR3 is CASSPAGSVYGYTF. The DNA for the CDR3 is TGTGCCAGCAGCCCAGCGGGAAGTGTCTATGGCTACACCTTC. Variable domain in full (rest from reference TRBV7-2 and TRBJ1-2): GAGVSQSPSNKVTEKGKDVELRCDPISGHTALYWYRQSLGQGLEFLIYFQGNSAPDKSGLPSDRFSAERTGGSVSTLTIQRTQQEDSAVYLCASSPAGSVYGYTFGSGTRLTVV.

The chain is built from TRBV6-5 and TRBJ2-7; 8 bases align to TRBD1. V gave up 0 bases and J gave up 2 bases; unmatched junction bases: 3. The CDR3 spans 15 residues. Germline V gene data show CDR1 as MNHEY and CDR2 as SVGAGI. The chain's CDR3 is CASSYSGTGTYEQYF. The CDR3 DNA reads as TGTGCCAGCAGTTACTCCGGGACAGGCACCTACGAGCAGTACTTC.

The chain carries TRBV7-9 and TRBJ1-1, with 7 nucleotides matching TRBD1. The junction had 4 bases not matched to a gene; V was cut back by 5 bases and J by 1 base. CDR3 size: 14 residues. Germline loops: CDR1 SEHNR, CDR2 FQNEAQ (reference sequence). The CDR3 DNA sequence: TGTGCCAGCAGCAAGAACAGGGGGAACACTGAAGCTTTCTTT. Protein product: CASSKNRGNTEAFF.

The CDR3 DNA follows: TGTGCCAGCACCTGGGGGCCTTCTAGCACAGATACGCAGTATTTT. Translation gives CASTWGPSSTDTQYF. The J gene is TRBJ2-3, the V gene TRBV5-6, with D tentatively TRBD1 (6 bases). This CDR3 spans 15 amino acids. CDR1 is SGHDT and CDR2 is YYEEEE in the germline V gene. The V end was cut by 6 bases, the J end by 0 bases, with 14 bases between.

In this sample, this clone turned up once. The J gene is TRBJ2-3, the V gene TRBV6-1; tentative D call: TRBD1 (5 bases). The CDR3 runs to 16 residues. V lost 3 bases, J lost 2 bases, and 15 bases lay in between. Germline-derived CDR1 and CDR2 are MNHNS and SASEGT. CDR3 protein: CASSEGTVGHTDTQYF. The CDR3 DNA reads TGTGCCAGCAGTGAGGGCACCGTGGGGCACACAGATACGCAGTATTTT.

V and J are TRBV7-8 and TRBJ2-1; the match to TRBD1 covers 7 bases. The V gene's germline CDR1 is SGHVS and CDR2 FQNEAQ. V shed 1 base and J 4 bases; nucleotides not matched to a gene: 1. The CDR3 consists of 14 residues. CDR3 nucleotides: TGTGCCAGCAGCTTAGGGGGACAGTACAATGAGCAGTTCTTC. Translated: CASSLGGQYNEQFF.

The chain combines TRBV4-1 with TRBJ1-3; TRBD1 is a possible D gene (5 bases). The CDR3 is 16 residues long. Trimming cost V 3 bases and J 2 bases, with 14 bases left between them. CDR1 and CDR2 (germline): MGHRA, YSYEKL. CDR3 sequence (DNA): TGCGCCAGCAGCCAGGTCACAGGAGCACCTGGAAACACCATATATTTT. This sequence encodes CASSQVTGAPGNTIYF.

This sequence joins TRBV5-1 and TRBJ2-1; 8 positions agree with TRBD1. J lost 6 bases, V lost 0 bases, and 5 bases had no gene match. CDR1 SGHRS and CDR2 YFSETQ come from the germline V gene. This CDR3 comprises 15 residues. The CDR3 reads CASSLVAGGGNEQFF. The CDR3 DNA is TGCGCCAGCAGCTTGGTCGCAGGGGGCGGCAATGAGCAGTTCTTC.

The chain couples TRBV2 to TRBJ2-7, with a weak D call TRBD1 (5 bases). The CDR3 is 15 residues long. V lost 1 base and J lost 3, with 13 bases in between. Germline CDR1 is SNHLY and CDR2 is FYNNEI. CDR3 DNA sequence: TGTGCCAGCAGTGAAGTGGCAGGGTACCTCTACGAGCAGTACTTC. It codes for CASSEVAGYLYEQYF.

The chain uses TRBV29-1 and TRBJ1-1, with 7 bases that match TRBD1. Trimming at V came to 8 bases and at J to 8 bases, leaving 5 bases not matched to a gene. Germline V gene data show CDR1 as SQVTM and CDR2 as ANQGSEA. The CDR3 has 10 amino acids. CDR3 in amino acids: CSPGQDEAFF. The CDR3 nucleotides are TGCAGCCCCGGACAGGACGAAGCTTTCTTT.

The V gene is TRBV29-1, the J gene TRBJ1-2; D call uncertain. The germline CDR1 and CDR2 sequences are SQVTM and ANQGSEA. The CDR3 consists of 12 residues. V was trimmed by 3 bases and J by 0 bases, leaving 5 bases between them. The CDR3 sequence: CSVDPSNYGYTF. CDR3 nucleotides: TGCAGCGTTGACCCGTCTAACTATGGCTACACCTTC. Variable domain in full (rest from reference TRBV29-1 and TRBJ1-2): SAVISQKPSRDICQRGTSLTIQCQVDSQVTMMFWYRQQPGQSLTLIATANQGSEATYESGFVIDKFPISRPNLTFSTLTVSNMSPEDSSIYLCSVDPSNYGYTFGSGTRLTVV.

The gene calls are TRBV10-3 and TRBJ2-1; D might be TRBD2 (5 bases). Deletions cut 5 bases from V and 8 bases from J, with 7 bases between. Germline CDR1 ENHRY, CDR2 SYGVKD. The CDR3 extends over 11 amino acids. CDR3 sequence: CAISPGYEQFF. For the CDR3, the DNA is TGTGCCATCAGTCCGGGGTATGAGCAGTTCTTC.

The gene calls are TRBV18 and TRBJ1-2, with unresolved D. V lost 0 bases, J lost 8 bases, and 10 bases lay in between. The V gene's germline CDR1 is KGHSH and CDR2 LQKENI. The CDR3 runs 13 residues. The CDR3 loop is CASSPPSGNGYTF. CDR3 nucleotides: TGTGCCAGCTCACCACCATCGGGGAACGGCTACACCTTC.

V and J are TRBV19 and TRBJ2-4, with D unresolved. V lost 0 bases and J 6 bases, leaving 9 bases between the germline ends. Germline assignment: CDR1 LNHDA and CDR2 SQIVND (reference sequence). The CDR3 has 14 residues. The CDR3 sequence is CASSIEVMRNIQYF. The CDR3 nucleotides read TGTGCCAGTAGTATAGAGGTCATGCGAAACATTCAGTACTTC.

This CDR3 is CASSKDRDRAFF. In DNA form, the CDR3 reads TGTGCCAGCAGCAAAGATCGGGACAGAGCTTTCTTT. The V call is TRBV21-1, the J call TRBJ1-1; TRBD1, as called in the table, went unchecked against the DNA. TRBV21-1 is shown as a pseudogene. The CDR3 contains 12 residues.

V gene TRBV18 combines with J gene TRBJ2-4, with 16 bases lining up with TRBD2. CDR1 and CDR2 (germline): KGHSH, LQKENI. This CDR3 has 16 amino acids. Trimming at V came to 3 bases and at J to 8 bases, leaving 4 bases not matched to a gene. The chain's CDR3 is CASSPGLAGGTYIQYF. CDR3 nucleotide sequence: TGTGCCAGCTCACCGGGACTAGCGGGGGGGACGTACATTCAGTACTTC.

This chain uses TRBV7-8 with TRBJ1-1; D possibly corresponds to TRBD1 (6 bases). The CDR3 extends over 16 amino acids. From germline, CDR1 is SGHVS and CDR2 FQNEAQ. V was cut by 0 bases and J by 4 bases, with 15 bases left in between. Here the CDR3 reads CASSLAWEQGTTEAFF. The CDR3 nucleotides read TGTGCCAGCAGCTTAGCGTGGGAACAGGGAACCACTGAAGCTTTCTTT.